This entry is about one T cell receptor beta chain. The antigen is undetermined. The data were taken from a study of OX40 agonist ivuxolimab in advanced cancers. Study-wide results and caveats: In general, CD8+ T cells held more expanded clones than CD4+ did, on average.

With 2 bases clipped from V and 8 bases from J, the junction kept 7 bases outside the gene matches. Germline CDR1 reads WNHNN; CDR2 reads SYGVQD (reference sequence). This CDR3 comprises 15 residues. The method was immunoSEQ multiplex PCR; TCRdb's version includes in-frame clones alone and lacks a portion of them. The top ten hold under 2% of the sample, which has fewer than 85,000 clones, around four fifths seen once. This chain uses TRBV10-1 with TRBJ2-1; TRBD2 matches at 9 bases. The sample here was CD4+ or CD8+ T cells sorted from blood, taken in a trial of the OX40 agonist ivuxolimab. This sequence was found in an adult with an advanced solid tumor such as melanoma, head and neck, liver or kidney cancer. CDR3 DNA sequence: TGCGCCAGCAGTGAGGGCGGGAGGGCCCCGTATGAGCAGTTCTTC. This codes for CASSEGGRAPYEQFF.